This T cell receptor beta chain was recovered during a study of preoperative IRX-2 immunotherapy in early breast cancer. The sample's treatment: preoperative locoregional IRX-2 cytokine immunotherapy. The assay was immunoSEQ multiplex PCR, and TCRdb's table has in-frame clones only and misses some. This repertoire shows 34,000 or so clones, around 83% found once; its top ten account for 2.5%. The CDR3 sequence is 14 residues long. CDR1 is SGHTA, CDR2 FQGNSA, per germline. Trimming cost V 7 bases and J 4 bases, with 14 bases left between them. This receptor was identified in a human donor with breast cancer. The genes are TRBV7-2 and TRBJ1-5; perhaps TRBD1 as D (6 bases). The source material was lymph node tissue, sampled from a patient treated with IRX-2 immunotherapy. In DNA, the CDR3 is TGTGCCAGCAACGCAGGGGCCCCGAATCAGCCCCAGCATTTT. Its translation is CASNAGAPNQPQHF.